This TCR beta chain was sequenced for a study of shared clonotypes between healthy human individuals. At a deep level, the assay was run. Assay: immunoSEQ multiplex PCR; the TCRdb copy retains only in-frame clones and omits some. The table includes about a million clones, roughly 80% detected once. This CDR3 has 16 amino acids. After removal of 5 bases from V and 2 bases from J, the junction contained 9 bases not matched to a gene. CDR1 and CDR2 (germline): SGHAT, FQNNGV. This clonotype was obtained from a man younger than 30 in good health. Some clones in this sample may be carry-over from other donors' samples. Sequenced sample: memory CD4+ T cells from PBMCs. Subset described: CD45RA-negative fraction. The rearrangement joins TRBV11-2 to TRBJ2-3; 8 bases align to TRBD1. The CDR3 nucleotides are TGTGCCAGCAGCCTTAGTACAGGGGGTCTCACAGATACGCAGTATTTT. It is translated as CASSLSTGGLTDTQYF.